These 27 T cell receptor beta chains originate from one sample sequenced in a study of shared clonotypes between healthy human individuals. Measured with immunoSEQ multiplex PCR; TCRdb has only the in-frame clones, and not every one. The top ten hold around 2% of the sample, which has some 680,000 clones, around three quarters seen once. Sample: memory CD4+ T cells sorted from blood. Subset here: CD45RA-negative fraction. The receptors were sampled from a woman in her 30s in good health.

Here the CDR3 DNA reads TGTGCCAGCAGCCAAGATTCTTCGGGAGGGAATGTCGCGAAACTGTTTTTT. This translates into CASSQDSSGGNVAKLFF. The gene calls are TRBV7-9 and TRBJ1-4; D unclear. The germline V gene encodes CDR1 SEHNR and CDR2 FQNEAQ (reference sequence). CDR3 length equals 17 residues. V was cut by 5 bases and J by 11 bases, with 27 bases left in between.

This clone appeared a few times. J is TRBJ2-7 and V is TRBV28; the D gene is possibly TRBD2 (5 bases). The germline CDR1 and CDR2 sequences are MDHEN and SYDVKM. V lost 0 bases, J lost 0 bases, and 6 bases lay in between. The CDR3 sequence is 14 residues long. In nucleotides, the CDR3 is TGTGCCAGCAGTTTATGGGGGAGCTCCTACGAGCAGTACTTC. This gives the protein CASSLWGSSYEQYF.

The rearrangement uses TRBV27 and TRBJ2-2; D unresolved. The germline V gene has CDR1 MNHEY and CDR2 SMNVEV (reference sequence). V lost 4 bases to trimming and J lost 1 base, with 7 bases between them. The CDR3 has 14 amino acids. The CDR3 bases are TGTGCCAGCAGTTCGGCACAGAACACCGGGGAGCTGTTTTTT. Amino acid sequence: CASSSAQNTGELFF.

The chain has TRBV5-1 and TRBJ1-1; 8 bases fit TRBD1. This CDR3 is 15 amino acids long. Germline CDR1 is SGHRS and CDR2 is YFSETQ. V lost 4 bases and J lost 0; bases outside the gene matches: 5. CDR3 coding DNA: TGCGCCAGCAGCCCCGACAGGGGATTGAACACTGAAGCTTTCTTT. This translates into CASSPDRGLNTEAFF.

There are a few counts of this clone. This chain joins TRBV5-1 and TRBJ2-2; 12 bases are a match to TRBD1. CDR3 length: 14 residues. J gave up 16 bases and V 4 bases, and 11 bases lay outside the gene matches. The germline gives CDR1 SGHRS, CDR2 YFSETQ. CDR3 nucleotide sequence: TGCGCCAGCAGCACCGGGACAGGGGGCTTGGTTCCGTTTTTT. Residues: CASSTGTGGLVPFF.

The V and J genes are TRBV28 and TRBJ2-3, with 8 bases matching TRBD1. The CDR3 is 14 residues long. The ends lost 4 bases at V and 6 bases at J; junction bases unmatched: 6. CDR1 MDHEN and CDR2 SYDVKM come from the germline V gene. CDR3 region: CASSSYRGEDTQYF. In nucleotides, the CDR3 is TGTGCCAGCAGTTCATACAGGGGGGAGGATACGCAGTATTTT.

The rearrangement links TRBV1 to TRBJ1-1. TRBV1 is flagged as a pseudogene. The length of the CDR3 is 11 residues. CDR3 nucleotide sequence: TGCACCATGCCGGGACGGATAGAAGCTTTCTTT. Its protein is CTMPGRIEAFF.

The gene calls are TRBV29-1 and TRBJ2-5; the D is unclear. Per the germline V gene, CDR1 is SQVTM and CDR2 is ANQGSEA. V was cut by 4 bases and J by 0 bases, with 3 bases left in between. This CDR3 comprises 11 residues. The DNA for the CDR3 is TGCAGCGTTGGGTACCAAGAGACCCAGTACTTC. As protein: CSVGYQETQYF.

V is TRBV2 and J is TRBJ1-4; the match to TRBD1 covers 9 bases. CDR3 length: 16 amino acids. Germline lookup yields CDR1 SNHLY and CDR2 FYNNEI. Trimming removed 5 bases from V and 3 bases from J; junction bases left unmatched: 7. The CDR3 spells CASSHRDRVSNEKLFF. CDR3 in DNA: TGTGCCAGCAGTCACCGGGACAGGGTCTCTAATGAAAAACTGTTTTTT.

V usage is TRBV11-3 and J usage is TRBJ2-2; D uncertain. The CDR3 is made up of 13 amino acids. With 4 bases removed from V and 7 bases from J, the gap between germline ends came to 10 bases. CDR1 is SGHNT, CDR2 YENEEA, per germline. CDR3 amino acids: CASSWTPGGELFF. The CDR3, as DNA: TGTGCCAGCAGCTGGACGCCGGGCGGGGAGCTGTTTTTT.

CDR3 sequence: CAGAPPRHIYF. CDR3 bases: TGTGCCGGCGCCCCACCCCGACATATATACTTC. The chain uses TRBV27 and TRBJ2-7; D not certain. The V gene's germline CDR1 is MNHEY and CDR2 SMNVEV (reference sequence). Trimming left V 11 bases short and J 13 bases short, with 21 bases between. This CDR3 has 11 amino acids.

Only a few counts were recorded for this clone. The chain has TRBV28 and TRBJ2-7; D gene ambiguous. V dropped 3 bases and J dropped 1 base, with 10 bases sitting between them. This CDR3 region has 14 residues. Germline V gene data show CDR1 as MDHEN and CDR2 as SYDVKM. CDR3 coding DNA: TGTGCCAGCAGTTTCGTCGGAGAATCCTACGAGCAGTACTTC. It codes for CASSFVGESYEQYF.

This clone showed up many times. CDR3 in amino acids: CASSEAYRAIPLTDTQYF. CDR3 bases: TGTGCCAGCAGTGAAGCGTATAGAGCGATCCCCCTCACAGATACGCAGTATTTT. This chain uses TRBV6-1 with TRBJ2-3; D call uncertain. Germline V gene lookup returns CDR1 MNHNS and CDR2 SASEGT. The CDR3 is made up of 18 amino acids. V lost 0 bases and J 2 bases, leaving 18 bases between the germline ends.

V gene TRBV6-5 combines with J gene TRBJ1-3; D is uncertain. This CDR3 spans 14 amino acids. V shed 6 bases and J shed 5 bases, with 14 bases lying between them. In germline, CDR1 is MNHEY, CDR2 SVGAGI. The CDR3 loop is CASRSGVGRNTIYF. CDR3 DNA: TGTGCCAGCAGAAGTGGTGTCGGTCGAAACACCATATATTTT.

The chain employs TRBV9 and TRBJ1-2; D gene unclear. V lost 3 bases, J lost 4 bases, and 13 bases lay in between. CDR1 is SGDLS and CDR2 is YYNGEE in the germline V gene. The CDR3 contains 14 residues. Written as DNA, the CDR3 is TGTGCCAGCAGCGCCACAACCGGGGTCTATGGCTACACCTTC. Its translation is CASSATTGVYGYTF.

This chain joins TRBV6-6 and TRBJ2-7; 11 bases align to TRBD2. Losses at the gene ends were 10 bases for V and 3 bases for J; bases not matched to a gene: 2. This CDR3 comprises 12 residues. Per the germline V gene, CDR1 is MNHNY and CDR2 is SVGAGI (reference sequence). CDR3 coding DNA: TGTGCCACCGGGACTAGCGGCTACGAGCAGTACTTC. This translates into CATGTSGYEQYF.

This clone was counted a few times. The CDR3 DNA sequence: TGTGCCAGCACGGGACAGCTAACAGATACGCAGTATTTT. Amino acids: CASTGQLTDTQYF. This chain links TRBV25-1 with TRBJ2-3, with 7 bases matching TRBD1. Germline V CDR1 and CDR2: MGHDK, SYGVNS. V shed 7 bases and J 3 bases; nucleotides not matched to a gene: 4. The CDR3 spans 13 residues.

The genes are TRBV14 and TRBJ1-1; 8 bases are a match to TRBD1. Germline loops: CDR1 SGHDN, CDR2 FVKESK. The trim removed 4 bases at V and 1 base at J, leaving 8 bases unmatched. This CDR3 is 16 amino acids long. The DNA for the CDR3 is TGTGCCAGCAGCCTTCTCGGACAGGGCGAGAACACTGAAGCTTTCTTT. Its protein product is CASSLLGQGENTEAFF.

The chain combines TRBV2 with TRBJ1-3; the D gene is possibly TRBD1 (5 bases). The germline V gene has CDR1 SNHLY and CDR2 FYNNEI. V dropped 7 bases and J dropped 4 bases, with 11 bases sitting between them. The CDR3 is made up of 13 amino acids. DNA for the CDR3: TGTGCCAGCAAAGACAGAGGGGGAAACACCATATATTTT. Translated: CASKDRGGNTIYF.

In its sample, this clone was seen a few times. V is TRBV28 and J is TRBJ2-3, with D tentatively TRBD2 (7 bases). Trimming took off 3 bases at V and 1 base at J, with 11 bases between the two ends. Per the germline V gene, CDR1 is MDHEN and CDR2 is SYDVKM. CDR3 length equals 15 residues. Written as DNA, the CDR3 is TGTGCCAGCAGTTTCCCGGGGGGCGGCACAGATACGCAGTATTTT. It codes for CASSFPGGGTDTQYF.

This sequence joins TRBV18 and TRBJ1-4; D is unclear. Trimming took 9 bases from V and 4 from J, leaving 12 bases between them. The CDR3 sequence is 13 residues long. CDR1 is KGHSH, CDR2 LQKENI, per germline. The CDR3, as DNA: TGTGCCAGTGCCGGAGGGAATAATGAAAAACTGTTTTTT. Protein sequence: CASAGGNNEKLFF.

The chain uses TRBV18 and TRBJ2-5; D uncertain. Per germline, CDR1 KGHSH and CDR2 LQKENI. V lost 1 base, J lost 5 bases, and 11 bases lay in between. The CDR3 totals 14 residues. The CDR3 bases are TGTGCCAGCTCACCACAGGCGGTTCGCGAGACCCAGTACTTC. This sequence encodes CASSPQAVRETQYF.

This CDR3 reads CASSFFTGRAGELFF. DNA for the CDR3: TGTGCCAGCAGTTTCTTTACAGGGAGGGCCGGGGAGCTGTTTTTT. The gene calls are TRBV27 and TRBJ2-2; D possibly corresponds to TRBD2 (7 bases). CDR1 and CDR2 (germline): MNHEY, SMNVEV (reference sequence). This CDR3 is 15 amino acids long. Trimming pared 3 bases from V and 6 bases from J, leaving 14 bases between.

The rearrangement links TRBV7-6 to TRBJ1-2, with TRBD1 matching 7 bases. The germline gives CDR1 SGHVS, CDR2 FNYEAQ. This CDR3 contains 17 residues. J gave up 4 bases and V 8 bases, and 19 bases lay outside the gene matches. CDR3 in DNA: TGTGCCAGCTCTCCCCCAATCGCCGGGACAGTACTCTATGGCTACACCTTC. It specifies CASSPPIAGTVLYGYTF.

This sequence joins TRBV28 and TRBJ1-4; 9 nucleotides line up with TRBD1. This CDR3 comprises 13 residues. Germline CDR1 and CDR2: MDHEN and SYDVKM. After removal of 6 bases from V and 7 bases from J, the junction contained 3 bases not matched to a gene. CDR3 region: CASRGGQGEKLFF. CDR3 nucleotide sequence: TGTGCCAGCAGGGGGGGACAGGGTGAAAAACTGTTTTTT.

This chain connects TRBV10-3 to TRBJ2-7; TRBD1 matches 9 bases. The germline gives CDR1 ENHRY, CDR2 SYGVKD. CDR3 size: 17 residues. The V segment lost 0 bases and the J segment 3 bases; nucleotides outside the gene matches: 9. The CDR3 nucleotides are TGTGCCATCAGTGAGTCCCCGGGACAGGGAACGCTCTACGAGCAGTACTTC. It codes for CAISESPGQGTLYEQYF.

CDR3 bases: TGTGCCAGCAGAGACAGGCGCTTTTACTTC. It codes for CASRDRRFYF. V gene TRBV28 combines with J gene TRBJ2-7; weak D call: TRBD1 (6 bases). The CDR3 has 10 amino acids. Germline V gene lookup returns CDR1 MDHEN and CDR2 SYDVKM. Between the trimmed V and J ends, which lost 6 bases and 13 bases, there was a span of 13 bases.